This TCR beta chain was found in a study of technical replicates of blood from a handful of donors. CDR3 length: 15 residues. V was pared by 5 bases and J by 3 bases, with 15 bases between. Germline V lookup: CDR1 SGHNT, CDR2 YYREEE (reference sequence). The repertoire was sequenced with immunoSEQ multiplex PCR; TCRdb's copy has only in-frame clones and lacks some. Found here are tens of thousands of clones, approximately 97% of them singletons; the top ten hold about 0.3%. The chain couples TRBV5-4 to TRBJ2-1, with a tentative D call TRBD2 (6 bases). Sequenced material: T cells isolated from PBMCs. This TCR came from a human donor in good health. The CDR3 is CASSRGSSVYNEQFF. DNA for the CDR3: TGTGCCAGCAGTAGGGGCTCTAGCGTCTACAATGAGCAGTTCTTC.